The entry below gives a single T cell receptor beta chain sequence along with its context. Antigen: not known. One junction end does not reproduce the germline sequence, and a read error may be involved. TRB rearrangements spanning V, D and J were amplified using mixed TRB-A/B primers. Using its own MiXCR run on the multiplex PCR reads, TCRdb lists one record per CDR3 protein. The data show about 11,000 distinct CDR3 sequences, approximately 32% seen once. The CDR3 extends over 14 amino acids. The germline V gene encodes CDR1 MGHDK and CDR2 SYGVNS. This sample is part of a study of T cell repertoires in aging, cancer and after chemotherapy. Overall study results and limits: Untreated cancer patients had significantly lower blood TCR diversity than age-matched healthy donors.

TCR beta rearrangements were amplified from peripheral blood genomic DNA. The sample taken for sequencing was blood. The receptor was isolated from a human donor in good health. The donor label of this sample is uncertain. The genes are TRBV25-1 and TRBJ2-3, with a tentative D call TRBD2 (6 bases). The CDR3 region is CASSDYGSTYTQYF. The CDR3 region has the DNA TGTGCCAGCAGTGATTACGGGAGCACATATACGCAGTATTTT.